The rows below give T cell receptor beta chains drawn from one sample of a study of human thymus T cells. Using immunoSEQ multiplex PCR, the repertoire was profiled, and TCRdb retains in-frame clones only, with some absent. The sample holds about 130,000 clones; about 94% are singletons and the top ten take roughly 0.024%. What was sequenced was thymus tissue. The receptors originated from a boy in the first two years of life with a congenital heart defect but otherwise immunologically healthy. Both conserved end residues are part of each CDR3. D genes are given only for firm matches. Expanded clones get a size class; other rows say once, few or many, or leave the size out.

J | size | V | D | DNA | CDR3
TRBJ2-3 | - | TRBV28 | - | TGTGCCAGCAGTTCGCCCGGATCAGAGGTAAATACGCAGTATTTT | CASSSPGSEVNTQYF
TRBJ2-2 | - | TRBV4-3 | - | TGCGCCAGCAGCAGGCGGGGGAACACCGGGGAGCTGTTTTTT | CASSRRGNTGELFF
TRBJ1-2 | once | TRBV6-1 | TRBD1 | TGTGCCAGCAGCCCACCCCGGGACAGGGGGAAGGGCTACACCTTC | CASSPPRDRGKGYTF
TRBJ1-3 | - | TRBV7-3 | - | TGTGCCAGCAAAGGAGAGTCTGGAAACACCATATATTTT | CASKGESGNTIYF
TRBJ2-6 | - | TRBV27 | - | TGTGCCAGCAGGGCGGGGGCCCCCTCTGGGGCCAACGTCCTGACTTTC | CASRAGAPSGANVLTF
TRBJ1-6 | - | TRBV12-5 | TRBD1 | TGTGCTAGTGGCCGGGACAGGGCCCGACTTTATAATTCACCCCTCCACTTT | CASGRDRARLYNSPLHF
TRBJ1-6 | - | TRBV14 | - | TGTGCCAGCAGCCGACGCAGGGAGGGGTTCTATAATTCACCCCTCCACTTT | CASSRRREGFYNSPLHF
TRBJ1-5 | - | TRBV4-3 | TRBD1 | TGCGCCAGCAGCCAAGATAGGGGGGACAGGGACTATCAGCCCCAGCATTTT | CASSQDRGDRDYQPQHF
TRBJ1-3 | - | TRBV4-3 | TRBD1 | TGCGCCAGCAGCCAAGATCAATCACACAGGGGCTGGAGCTCTGGAAACACCATATATTTT | CASSQDQSHRGWSSGNTIYF
TRBJ2-5 | - | TRBV7-2 | TRBD2 | TGTGCCAGCAGTAATGACCCTAGCGGGGGCCTCCAAGAGACCCAGTACTTC | CASSNDPSGGLQETQYF
TRBJ1-6 | - | TRBV5-4 | - | TGTGCCAGCAGCTTGACAGGAGGCGATTCACCCCTCCACTTT | CASSLTGGDSPLHF
TRBJ2-1 | - | TRBV6-5 | TRBD2 | TGTGCCAGCAGACTTAGGACTAGCGGGGGAAGTGAGCAGTTCTTC | CASRLRTSGGSEQFF
TRBJ1-1 | - | TRBV6-5 | TRBD1 | TGTGCCAGTACGACAGGGATGGAAACTGAAGCTTTCTTT | CASTTGMETEAFF
TRBJ2-5 | - | TRBV29-1 | - | TGCAGCGCTACGGGACTACAGGGGGGGTTGGAGACCCAGTACTTC | CSATGLQGGLETQYF
TRBJ2-6 | - | TRBV4-3 | - | TGCGCCAGCAGCCAGACTACTCTATTCTCTGGGGCCAACGTCCTGACTTTC | CASSQTTLFSGANVLTF
TRBJ2-4 | - | TRBV7-9 | TRBD1 | TGTGCCAGCAGCTTGGGACAGGGGGTCCAGGGGATTCAGTACTTC | CASSLGQGVQGIQYF
TRBJ2-2 | - | TRBV5-6 | TRBD2 | TGTGCCAGCACTTGGGGACTAGCGGGGTACACCGGGGAGCTGTTTTTT | CASTWGLAGYTGELFF
TRBJ1-2 | - | TRBV9 | - | TGTGCCAGCAGCCCTGGGGAGGGAATCCCGGGGAAGTGGACGGGCTACACCTTC | CASSPGEGIPGKWTGYTF
TRBJ2-5 | - | TRBV28 | - | TGTGCCAGCAGTTTATCCGGACTAGGGGGGTATGGAGAGACCCAGTACTTC | CASSLSGLGGYGETQYF
TRBJ2-3 | - | TRBV7-2 | TRBD2 | TGTGCCAGCAGCTTAGGTAGCGGGGGGGCTAGCACAGATACGCAGTATTTT | CASSLGSGGASTDTQYF
TRBJ1-2 | - | TRBV5-6 | - | TGTGCCAGCAGCGGTACGGGGGACTATGGCTACACCTTC | CASSGTGDYGYTF
TRBJ1-2 | - | TRBV14 | - | TGTGCCAGCAGCCAAGATAGGGGAGGCTACACCTTC | CASSQDRGGYTF
TRBJ1-4 | - | TRBV6-6 | - | TGTGCCAGCAGAAGGGACGAAGGAAAACTGTTTTTT | CASRRDEGKLFF
TRBJ1-6 | - | TRBV27 | - | TGTGCCAGCAGTTTTGTGCCTTTAATTCACCCCCTCCACTTT | CASSFVPLIHPLHF
TRBJ1-6 | - | TRBV11-2 | - | TGTGCCAGCAGCCATGGGACGGAGGGGAATTCACCCCTCCACTTT | CASSHGTEGNSPLHF
TRBJ2-1 | - | TRBV11-3 | TRBD1 | TGTGCCAGCAGGGGTCAGGGACAGGGACTGTTCTTC | CASRGQGQGLFF
TRBJ1-5 | - | TRBV4-1 | - | TGCGCCAGCAGCCAAGATCCCGGAGGGAGCAATCAGCCCCAGCATTTT | CASSQDPGGSNQPQHF
TRBJ1-1 | - | TRBV5-4 | - | TGTGCCAGCAGCCGAGGGACGGACACTGAAGCTTTCTTT | CASSRGTDTEAFF
TRBJ2-5 | - | TRBV15 | - | TGTGCCACCAGCCTCCCCCCCCGCAGGGGAAAAGAGACCCAGTACTTC | CATSLPPRRGKETQYF
TRBJ2-7 | - | TRBV11-2 | - | TGTGCCAGCAGCTTAGGAGGCGCGGGTGAGGAGCAGTACTTC | CASSLGGAGEEQYF
TRBJ1-6 | - | TRBV5-1 | TRBD1 | TGCGCCAGCAGCTTGAGGGGACGACCGGATAGGGGACAGGGGAATTCACCCCTCCACTTT | CASSLRGRPDRGQGNSPLHF
TRBJ2-7 | - | TRBV27 | - | TGTGCCAGCAGTCCTCGTACGGCCTACGAGCAGTACTTC | CASSPRTAYEQYF
TRBJ1-2 | - | TRBV6-1 | - | TGTGCCAGCAGTGAAAATGGCGGTTTTAACTATGGCTACACCTTC | CASSENGGFNYGYTF
TRBJ2-7 | - | TRBV9 | - | TGTGCCAGCAGCGGACAGGGAGGCCCTTGTTGTGAGCAGTACTTC | CASSGQGGPCCEQYF
TRBJ1-2 | - | TRBV30 | - | TGTGCCTGGAGTGTACGTGGGGGTCTGGTAGGCTATGGCTACACCTTC | CAWSVRGGLVGYGYTF
TRBJ2-3 | - | TRBV10-1 | - | TGCGCCAGCAGTGAGTCCCGGGGGGCGTCAGATACGCAGTATTTT | CASSESRGASDTQYF
TRBJ2-1 | - | TRBV29-1 | - | TGCAGCGTTGCTCAAGTCAATGAGCAGTTCTTC | CSVAQVNEQFF
TRBJ2-3 | - | TRBV28 | TRBD2 | TGTGCCAGCAGTCCTCTTGCGGGGGAGAGCACAGATACGCAGTATTTT | CASSPLAGESTDTQYF
TRBJ1-1 | - | TRBV9 | TRBD1 | TGTGCCAGCAGCCCCGGGCGGGCAGGGGGCAACACTGAAGCTTTCTTT | CASSPGRAGGNTEAFF
TRBJ2-3 | - | TRBV6-1 | TRBD1 | TGTGCCAGCAGAGCCGGGACAGGGGTACCAGATACGCAGTATTTT | CASRAGTGVPDTQYF
TRBJ2-5 | - | TRBV19 | TRBD2 | TGTGCCAGTAGCTATCGCGGGGGATTCCGGGAGACCCAGTACTTC | CASSYRGGFRETQYF
TRBJ2-7 | - | TRBV27 | - | TGTGCCAGCAGGACTTCCGGGTCCCCCTACGAGCAGTACTTC | CASRTSGSPYEQYF
TRBJ1-6 | once | TRBV7-2 | - | TGTGCCAGCAGCCCCCGGGCCCTACGGTCCTATAATTCACCCCTCCACTTT | CASSPRALRSYNSPLHF
TRBJ2-7 | - | TRBV9 | TRBD2 | TGTGCCAGCAGCCCCCGACTAGCCCCCTACGAGCAGTACTTC | CASSPRLAPYEQYF
TRBJ1-2 | once | TRBV5-6 | TRBD1 | TGTGCCAGCAGCCCTGACAACAGGGGGCGAAACTATGGCTACACCTTC | CASSPDNRGRNYGYTF
TRBJ1-1 | - | TRBV14 | - | TGTGCCAGCAGCCAAGACCATCGGGGCCTTGAAGCTTTCTTT | CASSQDHRGLEAFF
TRBJ2-3 | - | TRBV30 | TRBD1 | TGTGCCTGCACAGGGGGCGAGGGCACAGATACGCAGTATTTT | CACTGGEGTDTQYF
TRBJ1-3 | - | TRBV5-1 | - | TGCGCCAGCAGCTTGGGAGCCGTTAATACGGGAGGAAACACCATATATTTT | CASSLGAVNTGGNTIYF
TRBJ1-1 | - | TRBV23-1 | - | TGCGCCAGCAGTCAACCTGGGAGGGGGAACACTGAAGCTTTCTTT | CASSQPGRGNTEAFF
TRBJ1-4 | - | TRBV29-1 | - | TGCAGCGTTACGACAGTCAGGGGAAAACTGTTTTTT | CSVTTVRGKLFF
TRBJ1-3 | - | TRBV20-1 | - | TGCAGTGCGGAAGGGGGAAACACCATATATTTT | CSAEGGNTIYF
TRBJ1-2 | once | TRBV6-6 | - | TGTGCCAGCAGTTTCGGACTAAGGAGAGGCTATGGCTACACCTTC | CASSFGLRRGYGYTF
TRBJ1-1 | - | TRBV19 | - | TGTGCCAGTAGTATGGGGGGGGAAAACACTGAAGCTTTCTTT | CASSMGGENTEAFF
TRBJ2-3 | few | TRBV9 | - | TGTGCCAGCAGCGCCTCTTGGCGGGGCACAGATACGCAGTATTTT | CASSASWRGTDTQYF
TRBJ1-6 | - | TRBV28 | TRBD1 | TGTGCCAGCAGCGGACAGGGGTTGGATTCACCCCTCCACTTT | CASSGQGLDSPLHF
TRBJ1-5 | - | TRBV15 | - | TGTGCCACCAGCACCCGACAGGCCCGGATTCAGCCCCAGCATTTT | CATSTRQARIQPQHF
TRBJ2-4 | - | TRBV7-8 | TRBD2 | TGTGCCAGCAGCTTAAAGGCGGGGGGGCAAAACATTCAGTACTTC | CASSLKAGGQNIQYF
TRBJ2-7 | - | TRBV11-2 | - | TGTGCCAGCAGCTATAAAAATTCGGGACCTCACTCCTACGAGCAGTACTTC | CASSYKNSGPHSYEQYF
TRBJ2-2 | once | TRBV7-6 | - | TGTGCCAGCAGCTTAGAACTAGCCCCCGGGGAGCTGTTTTTT | CASSLELAPGELFF
TRBJ1-1 | - | TRBV4-3 | TRBD1 | TGCGCCAGCAGCCAAGTCGCGACAGGGGGCTTATTTAGTGGGATCGCCACTGAAGCTTTCTTT | CASSQVATGGLFSGIATEAFF